The subject of this entry is one T cell receptor beta chain. Original handling: The assay estimated nucleated cells by amplifying reference gene primers. The assay was immunoSEQ multiplex PCR, and TCRdb's table has in-frame clones only and misses some. The V and J calls and clone size are taken from that table; D and trimming were inferred from the DNA. In the table there are 140,000 to 150,000 clones, about 80% of which are singletons. These data originate in a study of blood T cell repertoires in COVID-19. The wider study: Material from acute and convalescent COVID-19 was sourced from the United States, Italy and Spain. Sample material is recorded as cDNA or gDNA derived from T cells, B-cell-depleted T cells, or PBMCs.

The CDR3 contains 16 residues. Germline assignment: CDR1 LGHDT and CDR2 YNNKEL (reference sequence). V shed 0 bases, J shed 4 bases, and the junction held 5 bases outside the gene matches. What was sequenced was peripheral blood. The chain has TRBV3-1 (or the pseudogene TRBV3-2) and TRBJ2-1, with 8 bases matching TRBD1. The source of this sequence is a man aged 65 to 79 who had recovered from COVID-19. The DNA for the CDR3 is TGTGCCAGCAGCCAAGAAGGCCAGGGGGCTTACAATGAGCAGTTCTTC. This translates into CASSQEGQGAYNEQFF.